This T cell receptor (beta chain) was observed in a study of blood T cell repertoires in COVID-19. Study in general: T cells, B-cell-depleted T cells, or PBMCs provided the cDNA or gDNA that served as material.

TCRdb's table, derived via immunoSEQ multiplex PCR, lists solely in-frame clones and lacks some. The sample lists around 200,000 clones, about 85% occurring once. Sample: peripheral blood. The sequence came from a woman between 18 and 30 years old who had recovered from COVID-19.

CDR3 protein: CASSQGRGYTGELFF. The CDR3 DNA is TGTGCCAGCAGCCAGGGCAGGGGGTACACCGGGGAGCTGTTTTTT. V is TRBV11-3 and J is TRBJ2-2; the match to TRBD1 covers 7 bases. This CDR3 spans 15 amino acids. The V and J ends lost 5 bases and 3 bases, in that order; junction bases with no gene match: 6. CDR1 and CDR2 from the germline V gene are SGHNT and YENEEA. The full variable domain, in which reference TRBV11-3 and TRBJ2-2 provide the parts outside the CDR3, is EAGVVQSPRYKIIEKKQPVAFWCNPISGHNTLYWYLQNLGQGPELLIRYENEEAVDDSQLPKDRFSAERLKGVDSTLKIQPAELGDSAVYLCASSQGRGYTGELFFGEGSRLTVL.